This T cell receptor (beta chain) came from a study of blood T cell repertoires in COVID-19. Study as a whole: PBMCs, B-cell-depleted T cells, or T cells were the source of the cDNA or gDNA that made up the material.

CDR1 is SGDLS and CDR2 is YYNGEE in the germline V gene. J lost 7 bases, V lost 2 bases, and 5 bases had no gene match. The CDR3 is made up of 15 amino acids. TCRdb's table, derived via immunoSEQ multiplex PCR, lists solely in-frame clones and lacks some. The top ten hold about 3.5% of the sample, which has around 150,000 clones, 80% to 90% seen once. Sequencing input: peripheral blood. The chain joins TRBV9 to TRBJ2-1; 11 bases align to TRBD2. The sequence was collected from an older man with acute or convalescent COVID-19. In DNA form, the CDR3 reads TGTGCCAGCAGCGTCCTAGCGGGAGGTTCGAATGAGCAGTTCTTC. It yields the protein CASSVLAGGSNEQFF.